This TCR beta chain was identified in a study of cytomegalovirus exposure and HLA in healthy donors. Study results and limitations: More than 15,000 TCR beta sequences were associated with HLA alleles at 0.05 false discovery rate in a later analysis. The classifier was said to identify cytomegalovirus status with high specificity and sensitivity. The study flagged around 150 TCR beta chains as cytomegalovirus-associated. A later examination showed that TCR association rates differed by HLA locus, with DRB1 most and HLA-C fewest.

In the case of this clone: Its antigen is not identified.

Both 60 Vbeta primers and 13 Jbeta primers went into the PCR. TCRdb's table, derived via immunoSEQ multiplex PCR, lists solely in-frame clones and lacks some. The data contain around 180,000 clones, 70% to 85% of them singletons. There are 14 residues in the CDR3. V lost 1 base, J lost 2 bases, and 7 bases lay in between. CDR1 is SGHVS and CDR2 is FNYEAQ in the germline V gene. Sequences were obtained from PBMCs. This receptor was taken from a girl aged 2-9 years in good health and CMV-seropositive. The chain is built from TRBV7-6 and TRBJ2-3; a weak D match, TRBD1 (5 bases). The CDR3 DNA is TGTGCCAGCAGCTTAGACGGACACACAGATACGCAGTATTTT. It translates to CASSLDGHTDTQYF.